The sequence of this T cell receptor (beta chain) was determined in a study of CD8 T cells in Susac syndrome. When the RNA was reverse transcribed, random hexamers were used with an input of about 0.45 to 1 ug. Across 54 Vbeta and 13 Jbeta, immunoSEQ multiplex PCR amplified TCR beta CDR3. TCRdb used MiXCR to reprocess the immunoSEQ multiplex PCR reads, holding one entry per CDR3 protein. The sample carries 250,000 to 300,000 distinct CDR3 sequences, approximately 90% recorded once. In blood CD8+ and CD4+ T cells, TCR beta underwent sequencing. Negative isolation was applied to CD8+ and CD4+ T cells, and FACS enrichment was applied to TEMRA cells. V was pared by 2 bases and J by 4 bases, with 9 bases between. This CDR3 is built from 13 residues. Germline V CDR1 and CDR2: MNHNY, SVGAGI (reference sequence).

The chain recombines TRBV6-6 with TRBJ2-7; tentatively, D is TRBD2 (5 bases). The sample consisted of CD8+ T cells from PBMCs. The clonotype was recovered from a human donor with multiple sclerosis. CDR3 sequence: CASSYGLAYEQYF. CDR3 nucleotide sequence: TGTGCCAGCAGTTACGGGCTAGCTTACGAGCAGTACTTC.